A single sample is the source of the 9 T cell receptor beta chains below, sequenced in a study of T cell repertoires in cytomegalovirus infection. Their recognized antigens are unknown. TCRdb fed the reads into MiXCR, producing one record per CDR3 protein. In the table there are under 70,000 distinct CDR3 sequences, around 34% of which are singletons. The source material was PBMCs, sequenced either directly or after in vitro stimulation (not recorded which). All receptors derive from a human donor in good health (CMV status not recorded). Some clones in this sample may be carry-over from other donors' samples.

This clonotype was seen only a few times. The V call is TRBV6-1, the J call TRBJ2-1; tentatively, D is TRBD2 (6 bases). CDR3 size: 12 residues. The ends were cut back, 0 bases at V and 12 bases at J, with 9 bases in the middle. Germline V CDR1 and CDR2: MNHNS, SASEGT. The CDR3 reads CASSEATSRQFF. The DNA of the CDR3 is TGTGCCAGCAGTGAAGCGACTAGTAGGCAGTTCTTC.

The table lists this clonotype with many counts. The chain is built from TRBV7-2 and TRBJ2-7; D is perhaps TRBD2 (6 bases). The V end lost 5 bases, the J end lost 3 bases, and 14 bases lay between the germline ends. The CDR3 extends over 14 amino acids. Germline V lookup: CDR1 SGHTA, CDR2 FQGNSA. The CDR3 coding sequence is TGTGCCAGCAGCCCCGTCTGGCGGGGCTACGAGCAGTACTTC. This codes for CASSPVWRGYEQYF.

This chain connects TRBV6-5 to TRBJ2-2; D possibly corresponds to TRBD1 (6 bases). Germline V gene sequence: CDR1 MNHEY, CDR2 SVGAGI. V was shortened by 5 bases and J by 7 bases, with 11 bases between the two germline ends. The CDR3 loop spans 13 amino acids. Here the CDR3 reads CASSQPGHGELFF. The DNA of the CDR3 is TGTGCCAGCAGTCAGCCGGGACACGGGGAGCTGTTTTTT.

This clonotype was counted ten times or more. The chain joins TRBV7-2 to TRBJ2-3; D unresolved. V lost 10 bases and J 1 base, leaving 12 bases between the germline ends. CDR3 length equals 13 residues. Germline V gene sequence: CDR1 SGHTA, CDR2 FQGNSA. Written as DNA, the CDR3 is TGTGCCACCGACCCCGGAGGCACAGATACGCAGTATTTT. Its translation is CATDPGGTDTQYF. Complete variable domain (other parts from reference TRBV7-2 and TRBJ2-3): GAGVSQSPSNKVTEKGKDVELRCDPISGHTALYWYRQSLGQGLEFLIYFQGNSAPDKSGLPSDRFSAERTGGSVSTLTIQRTQQEDSAVYLCATDPGGTDTQYFGPGTRLTVL.

This clonotype was observed a handful of times. This rearrangement joins TRBV12-3 or TRBV12-4 to TRBJ2-7; D not certain. This CDR3 has 12 residues. Trimming cost V 4 bases and J 2 bases, with 6 bases left between them. The CDR3 is CASSYSPYEQYF. The CDR3 DNA reads TGTGCCAGCAGTTACAGCCCCTACGAGCAGTACTTC.

V is TRBV20-1 and J is TRBJ1-5, with no clear D. The CDR3 extends over 13 amino acids. The germline gives CDR1 DFQATT, CDR2 SNEGSKA (reference sequence). V was cut by 3 bases and J by 2 bases, with 8 bases left in between. The CDR3 is CSASLGGNQPQHF. The CDR3 region has the DNA TGCAGTGCTAGTCTAGGCGGCAATCAGCCCCAGCATTTT.

The chain employs TRBV25-1 and TRBJ2-5; 8 bases map to TRBD1. With V trimmed by 1 base and J by 5 bases, 6 bases remained unmatched. This CDR3 spans 15 amino acids. The germline V gene has CDR1 MGHDK and CDR2 SYGVNS. CDR3 sequence: CASSESPGGEETQYF. Written as DNA, the CDR3 is TGTGCCAGCAGTGAATCTCCAGGGGGCGAGGAGACCCAGTACTTC.

This clonotype was seen a few times. V gene TRBV20-1 combines with J gene TRBJ2-7, with TRBD2 identical over 11 bases. In germline, CDR1 is DFQATT, CDR2 SNEGSKA (reference sequence). V was clipped by 5 bases and J by 5 bases; unmatched bases: 14. The CDR3 has 16 residues. The CDR3 DNA reads as TGCAGTGCTGGGGGGGGCGGGACTAGCGGATTTGACGAGCAGTACTTC. Translating it yields CSAGGGGTSGFDEQYF.

The rearrangement joins TRBV2 to TRBJ1-5; the D is unclear. Germline V gene data show CDR1 as SNHLY and CDR2 as FYNNEI. The V end was cut by 8 bases, the J end by 0 bases, with 11 bases between. CDR3 length equals 14 residues. The CDR3 protein is CASLWGYSNQPQHF. The DNA of the CDR3 is TGTGCCAGCCTCTGGGGATATAGCAATCAGCCCCAGCATTTT.